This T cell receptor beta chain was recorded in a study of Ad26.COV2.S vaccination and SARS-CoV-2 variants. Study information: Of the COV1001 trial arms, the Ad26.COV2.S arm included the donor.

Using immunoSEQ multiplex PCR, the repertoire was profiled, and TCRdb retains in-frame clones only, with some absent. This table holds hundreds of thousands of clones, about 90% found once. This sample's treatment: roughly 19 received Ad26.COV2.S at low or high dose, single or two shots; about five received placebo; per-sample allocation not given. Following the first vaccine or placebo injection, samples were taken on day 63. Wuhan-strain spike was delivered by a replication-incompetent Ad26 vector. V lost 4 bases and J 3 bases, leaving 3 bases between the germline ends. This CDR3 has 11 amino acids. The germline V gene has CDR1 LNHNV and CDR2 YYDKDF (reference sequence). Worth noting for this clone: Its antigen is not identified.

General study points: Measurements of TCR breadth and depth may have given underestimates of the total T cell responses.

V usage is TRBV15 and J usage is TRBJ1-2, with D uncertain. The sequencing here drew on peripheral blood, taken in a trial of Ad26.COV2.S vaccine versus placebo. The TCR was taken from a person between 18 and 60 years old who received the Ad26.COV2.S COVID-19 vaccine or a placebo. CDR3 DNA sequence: TGTGCCACCAGCAAGGACTATGGCTACACCTTC. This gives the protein CATSKDYGYTF.